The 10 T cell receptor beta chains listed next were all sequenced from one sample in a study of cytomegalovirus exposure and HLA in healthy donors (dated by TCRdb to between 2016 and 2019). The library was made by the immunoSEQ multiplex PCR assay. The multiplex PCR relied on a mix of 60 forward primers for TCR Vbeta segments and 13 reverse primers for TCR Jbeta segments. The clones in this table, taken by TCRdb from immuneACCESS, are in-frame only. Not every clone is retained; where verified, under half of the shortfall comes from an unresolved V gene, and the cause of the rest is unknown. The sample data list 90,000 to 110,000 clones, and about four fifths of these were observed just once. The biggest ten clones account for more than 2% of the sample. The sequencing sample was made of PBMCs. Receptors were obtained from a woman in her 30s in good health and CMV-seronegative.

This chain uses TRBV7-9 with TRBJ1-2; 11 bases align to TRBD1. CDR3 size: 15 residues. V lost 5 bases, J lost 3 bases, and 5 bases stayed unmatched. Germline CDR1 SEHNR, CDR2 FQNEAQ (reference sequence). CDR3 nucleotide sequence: TGTGCCAGCAGCCCGGACAGGGGGCGCCACTATGGCTACACCTTC. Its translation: CASSPDRGRHYGYTF.

Here the CDR3 DNA reads TGTGCCATCAGTGGTTACAGGGAGTCTGGAAACACCATATATTTT. This sequence encodes CAISGYRESGNTIYF. V and J are TRBV10-3 and TRBJ1-3, with D possibly matching TRBD1 (6 bases). Germline CDR1 and CDR2: ENHRY and SYGVKD. The CDR3 covers 15 residues. V dropped 4 bases and J dropped 1 base, with 11 bases sitting between them.

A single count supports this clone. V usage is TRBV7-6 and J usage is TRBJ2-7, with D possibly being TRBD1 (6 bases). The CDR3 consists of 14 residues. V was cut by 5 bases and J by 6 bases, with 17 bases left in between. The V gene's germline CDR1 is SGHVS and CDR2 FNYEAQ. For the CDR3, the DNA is TGTGCCAGCAGCCCCCCCTCGGACAGACGCGAGCAGTACTTC. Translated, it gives CASSPPSDRREQYF.

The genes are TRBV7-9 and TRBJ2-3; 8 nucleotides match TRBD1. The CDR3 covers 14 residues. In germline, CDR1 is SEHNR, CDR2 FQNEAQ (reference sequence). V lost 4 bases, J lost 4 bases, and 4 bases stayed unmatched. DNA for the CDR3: TGTGCCAGCAGCTGGGGGACAGGTTCAGATACGCAGTATTTT. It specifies CASSWGTGSDTQYF.

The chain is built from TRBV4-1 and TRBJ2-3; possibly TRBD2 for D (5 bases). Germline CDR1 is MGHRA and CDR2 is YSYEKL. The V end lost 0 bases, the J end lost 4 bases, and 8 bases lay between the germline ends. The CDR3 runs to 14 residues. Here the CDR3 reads CASSQDEGADTQYF. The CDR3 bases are TGCGCCAGCAGCCAAGATGAGGGCGCAGATACGCAGTATTTT.

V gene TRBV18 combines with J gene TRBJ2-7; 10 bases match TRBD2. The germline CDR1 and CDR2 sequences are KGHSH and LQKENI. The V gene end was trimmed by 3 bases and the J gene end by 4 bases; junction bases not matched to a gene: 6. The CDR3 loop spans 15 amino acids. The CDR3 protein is CASSPGTSGIYEQYF. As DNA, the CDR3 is TGTGCCAGCTCACCTGGAACTAGCGGGATTTACGAGCAGTACTTC.

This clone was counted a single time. The CDR3 spells CASSVGTSGNTGELFF. CDR3 nucleotides: TGTGCCAGCAGCGTAGGGACTAGCGGAAACACCGGGGAGCTGTTTTTT. The chain links TRBV5-4 to TRBJ2-2; TRBD2 agrees at 11 bases. V lost 4 bases and J lost 2; bases outside the gene matches: 4. Germline CDR1 is SGHNT and CDR2 is YYREEE (reference sequence). The CDR3 runs 16 residues.

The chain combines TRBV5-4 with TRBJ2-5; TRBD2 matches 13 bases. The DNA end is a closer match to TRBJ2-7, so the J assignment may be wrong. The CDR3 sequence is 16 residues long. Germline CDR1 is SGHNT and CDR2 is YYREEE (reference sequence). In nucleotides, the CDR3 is TGTGCCAGCAGCTTGGGGGGGACTAGCGGGGTCTACGAGCAGTACTTC. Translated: CASSLGGTSGVYEQYF.

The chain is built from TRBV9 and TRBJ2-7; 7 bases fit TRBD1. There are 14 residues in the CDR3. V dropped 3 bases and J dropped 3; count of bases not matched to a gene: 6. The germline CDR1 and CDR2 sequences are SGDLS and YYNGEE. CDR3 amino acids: CASSAGTDLYEQYF. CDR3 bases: TGTGCCAGCAGCGCCGGGACAGATCTCTACGAGCAGTACTTC.

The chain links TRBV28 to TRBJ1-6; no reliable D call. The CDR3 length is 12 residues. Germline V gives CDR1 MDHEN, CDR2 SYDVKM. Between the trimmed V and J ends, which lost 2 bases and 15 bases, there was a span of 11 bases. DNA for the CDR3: TGTGCCAGCAGTTTACCGGGAGTAGACCTCCACTTT. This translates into CASSLPGVDLHF.